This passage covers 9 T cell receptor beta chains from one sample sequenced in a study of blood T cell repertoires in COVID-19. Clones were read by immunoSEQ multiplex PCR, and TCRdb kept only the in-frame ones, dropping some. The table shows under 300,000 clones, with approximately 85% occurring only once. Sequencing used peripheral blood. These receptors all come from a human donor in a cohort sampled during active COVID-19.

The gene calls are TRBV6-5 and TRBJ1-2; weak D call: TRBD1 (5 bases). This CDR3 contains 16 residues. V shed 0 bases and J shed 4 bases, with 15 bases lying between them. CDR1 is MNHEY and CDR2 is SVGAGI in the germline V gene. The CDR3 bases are TGTGCCAGCAGTTACTCCGGGCAGGCAGGGCCCTATGGCTACACCTTC. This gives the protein CASSYSGQAGPYGYTF.

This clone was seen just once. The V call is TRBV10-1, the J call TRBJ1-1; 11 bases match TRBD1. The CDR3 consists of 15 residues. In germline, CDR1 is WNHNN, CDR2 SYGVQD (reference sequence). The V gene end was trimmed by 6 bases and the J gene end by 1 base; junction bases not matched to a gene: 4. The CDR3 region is CASRWDRGGNTEAFF. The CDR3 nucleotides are TGCGCCAGCAGGTGGGACAGGGGGGGGAACACTGAAGCTTTCTTT.

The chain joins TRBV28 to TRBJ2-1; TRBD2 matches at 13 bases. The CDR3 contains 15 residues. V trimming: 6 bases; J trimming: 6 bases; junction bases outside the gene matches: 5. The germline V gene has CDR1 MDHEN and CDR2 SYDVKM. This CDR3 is CASRLAGGGGNEQFF. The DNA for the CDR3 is TGTGCCAGCAGACTAGCGGGAGGGGGGGGCAATGAGCAGTTCTTC.

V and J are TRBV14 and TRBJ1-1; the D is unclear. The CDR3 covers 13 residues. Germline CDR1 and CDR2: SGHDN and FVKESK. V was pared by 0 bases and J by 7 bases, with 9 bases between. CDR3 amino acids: CASSQDYAGEAFF. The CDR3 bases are TGTGCCAGCAGCCAAGATTACGCAGGTGAAGCTTTCTTT.

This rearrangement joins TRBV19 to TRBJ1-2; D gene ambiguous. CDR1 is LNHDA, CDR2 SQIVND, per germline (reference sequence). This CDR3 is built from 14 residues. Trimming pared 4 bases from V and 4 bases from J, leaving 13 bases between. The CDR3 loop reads CASSKGMGGYGYTF. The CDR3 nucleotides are TGTGCCAGTAGTAAAGGGATGGGAGGCTATGGCTACACCTTC.

CDR3 nucleotide sequence: TGTGCCAGCAGCCGGACTGGGACTAGCGGGGCCTACGAGCAGTACTTC. Translating it yields CASSRTGTSGAYEQYF. The V call is TRBV5-4, the J call TRBJ2-7; 13 bases line up with TRBD2. The CDR3 totals 16 residues. V was clipped by 4 bases and J by 2 bases; unmatched bases: 6. CDR1 and CDR2 from the germline V gene are SGHNT and YYREEE (reference sequence).

CDR3 coding DNA: TGTGCCAGCAGTCCGGGACTTGGAGGAAATCAGCCCCAGCATTTT. Its translation is CASSPGLGGNQPQHF. J is TRBJ1-5 and V is TRBV6-5, with a possible D match to TRBD1 (5 bases). Germline CDR1 and CDR2: MNHEY and SVGAGI. Deletions cut 5 bases from V and 4 bases from J, with 15 bases between. This CDR3 has 15 residues.

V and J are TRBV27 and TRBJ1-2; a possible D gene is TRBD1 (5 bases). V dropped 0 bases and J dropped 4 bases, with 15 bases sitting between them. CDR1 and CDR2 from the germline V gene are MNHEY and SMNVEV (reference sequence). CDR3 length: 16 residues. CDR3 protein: CASSLSGLTVAYGYTF. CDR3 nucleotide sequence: TGTGCCAGCAGTTTATCGGGACTTACAGTAGCCTATGGCTACACCTTC.

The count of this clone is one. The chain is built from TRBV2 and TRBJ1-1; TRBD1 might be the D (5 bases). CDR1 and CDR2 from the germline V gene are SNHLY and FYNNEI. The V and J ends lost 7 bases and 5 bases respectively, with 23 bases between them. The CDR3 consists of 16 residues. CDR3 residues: CASILGTLVQGTEAFF. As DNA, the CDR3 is TGTGCCAGCATCCTCGGGACTCTGGTCCAAGGGACTGAAGCTTTCTTT.